This TCR beta chain was found in a study of blood T cell repertoires in COVID-19. About the study: Sample material is recorded as cDNA or gDNA derived from T cells, B-cell-depleted T cells, or PBMCs.

Those enrolled in Seattle joined during active infection and were followed longitudinally afterward. Study processing details: Estimated nucleated cell counts came from reference gene primer amplification. Sequenced by immunoSEQ multiplex PCR; TCRdb stores in-frame clones only, minus some. The D gene and trimming were derived from the DNA, and the V and J assignments and clone size from that table. The sample lists tens of thousands of clones, approximately 90% occurring once. V lost 4 bases to trimming and J lost 7 bases, with 9 bases between them. The V gene's germline CDR1 is SGHRS and CDR2 YFSETQ. This CDR3 is 13 amino acids long.

Sequencing was done on a sample of peripheral blood. V usage is TRBV5-1 and J usage is TRBJ1-6; no reliable D call. The source of this sequence is a woman aged 80 or over with COVID-19, enrolled during active disease. CDR3 in DNA: TGCGCCAGCAGCCCGGGTTCCAATTCACCCCTCCACTTT. Translated, it gives CASSPGSNSPLHF.